This T cell receptor beta chain originates from a study of T cells after yellow fever vaccination. General study results and limits: Reappearance after the booster was observed for most primary-vaccination clones (96% CD4, roughly 88% CD8).

A note on this clonotype: Its matching antigen is unknown.

The CDR3 is made up of 16 amino acids. In germline, CDR1 is SGHRS, CDR2 YFSETQ. V was clipped by 4 bases and J by 3 bases; unmatched bases: 6. As TCR cDNA was made by 5'RACE template switching, a universal primer site and UMIs were added. TCRdb fed the 5' RACE reads into MiXCR, producing one record per CDR3 protein. The table lists some 500,000 distinct CDR3 sequences, 13% of them singletons. This chain uses TRBV5-1 with TRBJ2-3; 12 bases align to TRBD2. Specimen: PBMCs, collected on the day of the yellow fever booster vaccination. This TCR was recovered from a man aged 25 to 40 who received the YFV17D yellow fever vaccine. CDR3 DNA: TGCGCCAGCAGCCCTGCAGGGACTAGCGGGACAGATACGCAGTATTTT. This codes for CASSPAGTSGTDTQYF.